This T cell receptor (gamma chain) was captured by sequencing in a study of gamma delta lymphoproliferative disorders and STAT genes (dated 2018 in TCRdb). As for the study more broadly: Among the 9 sequenced Tgammadelta LGLL patients, 4 had symptomatic disease and 5 had an indolent course. The TCR-sequenced pilot group comprised about nine Tgammadelta large granular lymphocyte leukemia patients and a couple of hepatosplenic T-cell lymphoma patients. To confirm the results, all delta-chain samples and a couple of gamma-chain samples were sequenced a second time. The study profiled TCR gamma and delta CDR3 repertoires by deep sequencing in Tgammadelta lymphoproliferative disease patients and healthy controls, within a larger immunophenotypic and STAT-mutation study. Since no corresponding Invivoscribe delta assay was available, delta-chain libraries were prepared following the standard operating procedure of the EuroClonality-NGS working group. Gamma-chain libraries were prepared from at least 50 ng of genomic DNA using the LymphoTrack Dx TCRG Assay.

What the work shows at the level of the full study, not this receptor alone: It was noted by the authors that NGS specificity may be reduced at low frequencies, so confirmation of the public or private nature of leukemic clones is needed. Control T cells were likely spread across varied maturation stages, whereas leukemic cells were skewed toward terminal effectors, which potentially limits comparisons between patients and controls. In whole-repertoire clustering, patient gamma repertoires grouped separately from healthy controls, whereas delta repertoires showed no separation between groups. Nearly all major patient gamma and delta clonotypes were public, shared with at least one healthy donor; only a couple of gamma clonotypes were private to disease.

Turning to this clone: Its antigen remains unidentified. No much larger clonotype is one base removed from it; base qualities were not supplied.

For both patients and controls, peripheral blood mononuclear cells were isolated, and the genomic DNA from these cells was used for TCR sequencing. A median age of around 60 years was recorded for the sequenced patients, of whom 4 or 5 were male and 6 were female. All patients came from a single hematology unit in Padova, Italy, and their diagnoses were reclassified as T-LGLL or HSTCL using the 2017 WHO criteria. All patient samples were collected while patients were off therapy or before therapy. Both library methods used multiplex PCR with primers targeting conserved V and J regions of the TCR genes. The amplicons were purified, pooled and then sequenced on an Illumina MiSeq platform. The study's own analysis went as follows. V(D)J alignment, clonotype assembly and translation were performed with MiXCR, whereas functionality assessment and CDR3 repertoire analyses were performed with VDJtools. CDR3 followed the IMGT definition, and analyses included only productive sequences that used functional genes, leaving out ORF genes and pseudogenes. Identical amino acid CDR3s of major clonotypes (frequency >=5%) were searched for across all patients and controls using a custom Python script. Clonotype frequencies in patients versus controls were compared with a one-sided non-parametric Wilcoxon test. TCRdb reprocessed the public data with the CATT caller; entries with the same nucleotide sequence were combined afterwards. Here the V and J calls rest on TCRdb's processing, not on the authors' analysis. The sample has 2,000 to 2,500 gamma-chain clones on record, 9% to 10% of them singletons. Jointly, the top ten make up 45% to 75% of the sample.

The origin of this receptor is a human donor with gamma-delta T-cell large granular lymphocyte leukemia. The sequenced sample consisted of blood.

The CDR3 here reads CAAWDFHKKLF. The sequenced DNA is TGTGCTGCGTGGGATTTCCATAAGAAACTCTTT. The receptor chain draws on TRGV10 and TRGJ1 or TRGJ2. TCRdb offers no J gene call, so here the DNA was matched to germline to obtain one. TRGV10 is an ORF, with its function uncertain. Germline trimming: 8 bases from V, 8 bases from J; junction bases outside gene matches: 7. Including the terminal cysteine and phenylalanine, the CDR3 comprises 11 residues. CDR3 DNA is the only sequence kept; it has 33 bases, read in frame from the first base.